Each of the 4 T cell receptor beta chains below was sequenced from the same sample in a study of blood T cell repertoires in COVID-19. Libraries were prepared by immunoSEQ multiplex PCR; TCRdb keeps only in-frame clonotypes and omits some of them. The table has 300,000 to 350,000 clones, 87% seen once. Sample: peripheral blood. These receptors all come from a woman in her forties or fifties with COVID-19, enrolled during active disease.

CDR3: CASSPREEGTDTQYF. As DNA, the CDR3 is TGTGCCAGCAGTCCCCGGGAGGAGGGGACAGATACGCAGTATTTT. The V gene is TRBV6-4, the J gene TRBJ2-3; 7 nucleotides agree with TRBD2. V shed 5 bases, J shed 3 bases, and the junction held 8 bases outside the gene matches. The CDR3 sequence is 15 residues long. The germline V gene encodes CDR1 MRHNA and CDR2 SNTAGT.

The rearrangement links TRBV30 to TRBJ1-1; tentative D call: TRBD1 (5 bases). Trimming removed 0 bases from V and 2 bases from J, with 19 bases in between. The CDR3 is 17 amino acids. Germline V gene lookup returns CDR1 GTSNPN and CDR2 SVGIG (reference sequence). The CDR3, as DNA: TGTGCCTGGAGTGTACGATTGTCGCGCGGGGGTAACACTGAAGCTTTCTTT. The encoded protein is CAWSVRLSRGGNTEAFF.

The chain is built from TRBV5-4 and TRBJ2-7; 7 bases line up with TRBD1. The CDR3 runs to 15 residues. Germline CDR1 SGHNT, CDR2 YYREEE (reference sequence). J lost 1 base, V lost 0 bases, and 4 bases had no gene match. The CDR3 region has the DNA TGTGCCAGCAGCTTGGATAGGGGGCGATCCTACGAGCAGTACTTC. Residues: CASSLDRGRSYEQYF.

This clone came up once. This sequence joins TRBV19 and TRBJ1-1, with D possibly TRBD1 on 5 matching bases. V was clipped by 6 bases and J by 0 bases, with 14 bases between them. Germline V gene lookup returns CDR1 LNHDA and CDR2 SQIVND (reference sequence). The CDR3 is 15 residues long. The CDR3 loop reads CASSNGGLMNTEAFF. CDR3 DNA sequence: TGTGCCAGTAGCAATGGGGGGTTGATGAACACTGAAGCTTTCTTT.